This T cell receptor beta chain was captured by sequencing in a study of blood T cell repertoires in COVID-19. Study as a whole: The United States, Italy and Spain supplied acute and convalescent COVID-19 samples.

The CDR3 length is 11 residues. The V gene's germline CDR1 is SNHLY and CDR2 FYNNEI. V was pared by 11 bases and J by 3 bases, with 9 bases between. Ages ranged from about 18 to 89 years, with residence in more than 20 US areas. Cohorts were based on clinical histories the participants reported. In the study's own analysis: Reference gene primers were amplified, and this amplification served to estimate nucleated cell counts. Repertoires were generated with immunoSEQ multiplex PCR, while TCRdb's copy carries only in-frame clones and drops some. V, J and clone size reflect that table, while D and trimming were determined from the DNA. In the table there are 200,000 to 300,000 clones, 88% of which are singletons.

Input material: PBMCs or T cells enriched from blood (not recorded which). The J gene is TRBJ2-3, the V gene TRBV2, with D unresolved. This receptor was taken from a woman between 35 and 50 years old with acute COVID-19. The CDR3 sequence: CAGQKTDTQYF. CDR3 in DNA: TGTGCCGGCCAAAAAACAGATACGCAGTATTTT. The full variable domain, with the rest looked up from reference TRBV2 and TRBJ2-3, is EPEVTQTPSHQVTQMGQEVILRCVPISNHLYFYWYRQILGQKVEFLVSFYNNEISEKSEIFDDQFSVERPDGSNFTLKIRSTKLEDSAMYFCAGQKTDTQYFGPGTRLTVL.